This record concerns one T cell receptor (beta chain) sequence. Its antigen remains unidentified. The ends lost 4 bases at V and 9 bases at J; junction bases unmatched: 9. Germline lookup yields CDR1 SGHTA and CDR2 FQGNSA. This CDR3 contains 15 residues. CD4+ cells yielded CD45RA+ naive and CD45RA-negative memory subsets. Sequenced by immunoSEQ multiplex PCR; TCRdb stores in-frame clones only, minus some. This table has about 2 million clones, 95% appearing once. The data stem from a study of shared clonotypes between healthy human individuals. The overall study: CD4 naive cells filled three plates per donor, CD4 memory three, CD8 naive two and CD8 memory one. Broader study findings: Generation of non-shared clonotypes was less probable than generation of clonotypes shared by all four donors. Memory subsets generally showed smaller estimated richness than naive subsets did.

Sequences were obtained from naive CD4+ T cells sorted from blood. As to subset: CD45RA+ positively selected. The clonotype comes from a man between 18 and 35 years old in good health. The rearrangement links TRBV7-2 to TRBJ1-6; 7 bases are shared with TRBD1. CDR3 nucleotide sequence: TGTGCCAGCAGCTCCGATGTAGGGGGCCGTTCACCCCTCCACTTT. It is translated as CASSSDVGGRSPLHF. Combining the CDR3 with reference TRBV7-2 and TRBJ1-6 gives the whole variable domain GAGVSQSPSNKVTEKGKDVELRCDPISGHTALYWYRQSLGQGLEFLIYFQGNSAPDKSGLPSDRFSAERTGGSVSTLTIQRTQQEDSAVYLCASSSDVGGRSPLHFGNGTRLTVT.